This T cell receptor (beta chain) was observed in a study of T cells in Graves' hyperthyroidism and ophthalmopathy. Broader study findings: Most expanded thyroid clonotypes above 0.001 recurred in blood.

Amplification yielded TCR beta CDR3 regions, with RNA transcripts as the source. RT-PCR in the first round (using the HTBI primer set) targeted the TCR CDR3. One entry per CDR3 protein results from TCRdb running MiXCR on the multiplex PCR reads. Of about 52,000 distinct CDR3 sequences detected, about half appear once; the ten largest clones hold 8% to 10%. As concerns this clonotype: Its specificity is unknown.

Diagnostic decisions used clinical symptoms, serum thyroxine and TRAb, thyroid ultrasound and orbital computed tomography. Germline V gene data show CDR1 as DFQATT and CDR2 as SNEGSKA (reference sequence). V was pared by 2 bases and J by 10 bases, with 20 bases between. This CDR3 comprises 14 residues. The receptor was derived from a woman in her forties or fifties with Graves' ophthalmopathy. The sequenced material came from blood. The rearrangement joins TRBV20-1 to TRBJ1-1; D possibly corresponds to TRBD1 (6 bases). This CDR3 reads CSARSPGGRGAAFF. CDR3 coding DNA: TGCAGTGCTAGAAGCCCGGGGGGGAGGGGGGCAGCTTTCTTT.